Listed below are T cell receptor beta chains from one sample, sequenced in a study of cytomegalovirus exposure and HLA in healthy donors. TCRdb's copy holds only in-frame clones and misses some; the assay was immunoSEQ multiplex PCR. The table records around 40,000 clones, 60% to 75% of them present only once. The sample taken for sequencing was PBMCs. These receptors came from a young man in good health and CMV-seronegative. The CDR3 runs from the conserved cysteine through the conserved F or W. A D gene is named only where the DNA matches it firmly. Part of the rows lack a size; the others show once, few, many or a class for expanded clones.

cdr3_aa cdr3_nt v_call clone_size d_call j_call
CASGFSRPGDYTF TGTGCCAGCGGATTCTCTCGACCGGGGGACTACACCTTC TRBV11-2 - - TRBJ1-2
CASSVLAGWDEKLFF TGTGCCAGCAGTGTGTTGGCAGGGTGGGATGAAAAACTGTTTTTT TRBV6-1 few - TRBJ1-4
CASSQGAYGNTIYF TGTGCCAGCAGTCAGGGGGCTTATGGAAACACCATATATTTT TRBV28 - TRBD1 TRBJ1-3
CASSRDSATYEQYF TGTGCCAGCTCACGGGACAGTGCGACTTACGAGCAGTACTTC TRBV18 - TRBD1 TRBJ2-7
CASRGTGSYNEQFF TGTGCCAGCCGGGGGACAGGGTCCTACAATGAGCAGTTCTTC TRBV7-2 - TRBD1 TRBJ2-1
CASREVYRGRNEKLFF TGTGCCAGCAGGGAAGTATACAGGGGGCGGAATGAAAAACTGTTTTTT TRBV2 - TRBD1 TRBJ1-4
CASSVRVIAAQETQYF TGTGCCAGCAGTGTCCGGGTCATCGCTGCGCAAGAGACCCAGTACTTC TRBV6-1 - - TRBJ2-5
CASGFQSGSPSSYNEQFF TGTGCCAGCGGATTCCAAAGCGGGAGCCCCAGCTCCTACAATGAGCAGTTCTTC TRBV4-2 - TRBD2 TRBJ2-1
CASRDWETQYF TGTGCCAGCAGGGACTGGGAGACCCAGTACTTC TRBV6-5 few - TRBJ2-5
CASSLAGAGNTIYF TGTGCCAGCAGCTTGGCAGGGGCGGGAAACACCATATATTTT TRBV5-8 - - TRBJ1-3
CAISDPGSSPLHF TGTGCCATCAGTGACCCAGGGTCTTCACCCCTCCACTTT TRBV10-3 few - TRBJ1-6
CASSEQGYEQYF TGTGCCAGCAGTGAGCAGGGCTACGAGCAGTACTTC TRBV25-1 - - TRBJ2-7
CASSQVGSIWGGSYNEQFF TGCGCCAGCAGCCAAGTCGGATCAATATGGGGGGGGTCCTACAATGAGCAGTTCTTC TRBV4-3 - TRBD2 TRBJ2-1
CASSLRGRGAGANVLTF TGTGCCAGCAGTTTAAGGGGCAGGGGGGCCGGGGCCAACGTCCTGACTTTC TRBV28 - - TRBJ2-6
CASSVGGNSNQPQHF TGTGCCAGCAGCGTGGGAGGGAATAGCAATCAGCCCCAGCATTTT TRBV9 once - TRBJ1-5
CASSSKARDEQYF TGTGCCAGCAGCTCGAAAGCCCGAGACGAGCAGTACTTC TRBV5-6 - - TRBJ2-7
CASSGTAYEQYF TGTGCCAGCAGTGGGACAGCCTACGAGCAGTACTTC TRBV6-6 - TRBD1 TRBJ2-7
CASSGTSGAYNEQFF TGTGCCAGCAGTGGGACTAGCGGGGCCTACAATGAGCAGTTCTTC TRBV6-4 - TRBD2 TRBJ2-1
CASSQEGGRVTGELFF TGCGCCAGCAGCCAAGAGGGGGGGCGCGTCACCGGGGAGCTGTTTTTT TRBV4-3 - - TRBJ2-2
CASSEYGGTYEQYF TGTGCCAGCAGTGAATACGGGGGGACCTACGAGCAGTACTTC TRBV25-1 - TRBD2 TRBJ2-7
CATSRDDRFMQPQHF TGTGCCACCAGCAGAGATGACAGGTTTATGCAGCCCCAGCATTTT TRBV15 once - TRBJ1-5
CASSYRGQREAFF TGTGCCAGCAGTTACCGCGGACAGCGTGAAGCTTTCTTT TRBV6-5 few - TRBJ1-1
CSVRGLGDFYEQYF TGCAGCGTAAGGGGACTTGGGGACTTCTACGAGCAGTACTTC TRBV29-1 - - TRBJ2-7
CASSLVGGRVNTEAFF TGTGCCAGCAGCTTAGTTGGCGGCCGAGTGAACACTGAAGCTTTCTTT TRBV11-2 - - TRBJ1-1
CASSYYGEGLYEQYF TGTGCCAGCAGTTACTACGGGGAAGGACTCTACGAGCAGTACTTC TRBV6-5 once - TRBJ2-7
CASSLGGGRKTQYF TGTGCCAGCAGCTTAGGAGGGGGAAGAAAGACCCAGTACTTC TRBV7-6 - - TRBJ2-5
CASREDYNSPLHF TGTGCCAGTAGGGAGGACTATAATTCACCCCTCCACTTT TRBV19 - - TRBJ1-6
CASSLLGQGNEKLFF TGTGCCAGCAGCCTACTAGGACAGGGTAATGAAAAACTGTTTTTT TRBV14 few TRBD1 TRBJ1-4
CASSTGTGVYEQYF TGCGCCAGCAGCACCGGGACAGGGGTCTACGAGCAGTACTTC TRBV5-1 - TRBD1 TRBJ2-7
CASSFHRGYTF TGTGCCAGCAGTTTCCACAGGGGCTACACCTTC TRBV28 few - TRBJ1-2
CASSSGQPQHF TGTGCCAGTAGCTCAGGCCAGCCCCAGCATTTT TRBV19 - - TRBJ1-5
CASSFEGGRFF TGTGCCAGCAGTTTTGAGGGAGGGCGGTTCTTT TRBV27 - - TRBJ1-1
CASQFTGNAEAFF TGTGCCAGCCAATTTACAGGGAACGCTGAAGCTTTCTTT TRBV7-9 few - TRBJ1-1
CASSYGYQPQHF TGTGCCAGCAGTTACGGCTATCAGCCCCAGCATTTT TRBV6-6 - - TRBJ1-5
CATVLQGEVETQYF TGTGCCACCGTACTACAGGGGGAGGTAGAGACCCAGTACTTC TRBV28 - TRBD1 TRBJ2-5
CASSLGTGTSLSYEQYF TGCGCCAGCAGCTTGGGTACAGGGACCAGCTTATCCTACGAGCAGTACTTC TRBV5-1 - - TRBJ2-7
CASSPTGGRVTEAFF TGTGCCAGCAGTCCGACAGGGGGTCGAGTCACTGAAGCTTTCTTT TRBV28 - TRBD1 TRBJ1-1
CASSPPGVPGVEQFF TGCGCCAGCAGCCCGCCTGGGGTCCCGGGGGTAGAGCAGTTCTTC TRBV4-1 - - TRBJ2-1
CASRLTSGGAKANLDEQFF TGTGCCAGCAGGCTGACTAGCGGGGGGGCCAAAGCCAACTTGGATGAGCAGTTCTTC TRBV6-4 - TRBD2 TRBJ2-1
CASSLKGGPQPQHF TGTGCCAGCAGCCTCAAAGGGGGTCCGCAGCCCCAGCATTTT TRBV6-5 - - TRBJ1-5
CASREVRGPGETQYF TGTGCCAGCAGGGAGGTCAGGGGGCCTGGGGAGACCCAGTACTTC TRBV6-1 - TRBD1 TRBJ2-5
CASSLYRRQETQYF TGTGCCAGCAGCTTGTATCGTCGGCAAGAGACCCAGTACTTC TRBV5-6 - - TRBJ2-5
CASSSSGGFASEQYF TGCGCCAGCAGCAGTAGCGGGGGGTTCGCTAGTGAGCAGTACTTC TRBV10-2 - TRBD2 TRBJ2-7
CSVRGSNQPQHF TGCAGCGTCCGGGGGAGCAATCAGCCCCAGCATTTT TRBV29-1 once - TRBJ1-5
CASSLVNTFEQYF TGTGCCAGCAGCTTAGTTAACACCTTCGAGCAGTACTTC TRBV7-9 - - TRBJ2-7